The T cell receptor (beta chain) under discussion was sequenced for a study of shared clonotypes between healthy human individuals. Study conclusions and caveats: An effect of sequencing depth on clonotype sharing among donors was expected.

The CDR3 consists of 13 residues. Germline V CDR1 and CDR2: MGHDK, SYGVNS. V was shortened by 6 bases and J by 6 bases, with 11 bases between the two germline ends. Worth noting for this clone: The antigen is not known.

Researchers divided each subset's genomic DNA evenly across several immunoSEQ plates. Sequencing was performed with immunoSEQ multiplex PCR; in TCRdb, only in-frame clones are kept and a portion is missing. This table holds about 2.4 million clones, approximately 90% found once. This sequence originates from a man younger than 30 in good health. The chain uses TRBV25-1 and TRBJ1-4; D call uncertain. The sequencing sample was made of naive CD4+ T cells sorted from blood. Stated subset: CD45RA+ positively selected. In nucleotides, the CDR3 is TGTGCCAGCAGGACGAAGGTTGATGAAAAACTGTTTTTT. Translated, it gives CASRTKVDEKLFF.